Listed below are T cell receptor beta chains from one sample, sequenced in a study of T cell changes during pregnancy in multiple sclerosis. Assay: immunoSEQ multiplex PCR; the TCRdb copy retains only in-frame clones and omits some. In the table there are about 41,000 clones, 90% to 95% of which are singletons. The sample consisted of CD8+ T cells from peripheral blood mononuclear cells, taken in the third trimester of pregnancy. These receptors were obtained from a female donor with multiple sclerosis, enrolled in a pregnancy study. CDR3s include the opening cysteine and the closing phenylalanine or tryptophan. The D gene is left open where the match is weak. A row's size may be missing; if present it is once, few, many or a size class.

j_call | d_call | v_call | clone_size | cdr3_nt | cdr3_aa
TRBJ2-5 | - | TRBV28 | - | TGTGCCAGCAGTTTATCCCGGGAATTAGAGACCCAGTACTTC | CASSLSRELETQYF
TRBJ1-6 | TRBD1 | TRBV4-3 | - | TGCGCCAGCAGCCCCCAGGGGGCACATTCACCCCTCCACTTT | CASSPQGAHSPLHF
TRBJ2-4 | - | TRBV28 | - | TGTGCCAGCAGTTTTGGCGGAGGTCGGATTCAGTACTTC | CASSFGGGRIQYF
TRBJ2-7 | TRBD1 | TRBV6-1 | - | TGTGCCAGCAGGGAATCGCAGGGGGCAGCCTACGAGCAGTACTTC | CASRESQGAAYEQYF
TRBJ2-5 | - | TRBV9 | - | TGTGCCAGCAGCGTAGGGGACACCCTGGGGGAAGAGACCCAGTACTTC | CASSVGDTLGEETQYF
TRBJ2-2 | TRBD2 | TRBV9 | - | TGTGCCAGCAGCGTACCGACTAGCGGGAGATCCGGGGAGCTGTTTTTT | CASSVPTSGRSGELFF
TRBJ2-1 | TRBD2 | TRBV4-1 | once | TGCGCCAGCAGCCAAAGCACTAGCGGGGCCAAGCAGTTCTTC | CASSQSTSGAKQFF
TRBJ2-6 | - | TRBV4-1 | - | TGCGCCAGCAGCTATGACTTCTCTGGGGCCAACGTCCTGACTTTC | CASSYDFSGANVLTF
TRBJ1-1 | TRBD1 | TRBV18 | - | TGTGCCAGCTCCCGGGACAGGGAAGCTTTCTTT | CASSRDREAFF
TRBJ2-7 | - | TRBV19 | - | TGTGCCAGTAGTACAACTCAGGGTTACGAGCAGTACTTC | CASSTTQGYEQYF
TRBJ2-1 | TRBD1 | TRBV5-6 | - | TGTGCCAGCAGCTTGTTAGACAGGGTTTACAATGAGCAGTTCTTC | CASSLLDRVYNEQFF
TRBJ2-7 | TRBD1 | TRBV5-6 | - | TGTGCCAGCAGCGGCGGACAGGACCGCTACGAGCAGTACTTC | CASSGGQDRYEQYF
TRBJ2-1 | - | TRBV27 | - | TGTGCCAGCAGTATCAGGGATCCTAACAACAATGAGCAGTTCTTC | CASSIRDPNNNEQFF
TRBJ2-1 | TRBD2 | TRBV5-1 | once | TGCGCCAGCAGCTTGATAGCGGGGGGGGTTTTGGGCAATGAGCAGTTCTTC | CASSLIAGGVLGNEQFF
TRBJ1-1 | - | TRBV18 | - | TGTGCCAGCTCTCTGGGGGGAAACACTGAAGCTTTCTTT | CASSLGGNTEAFF
TRBJ1-1 | - | TRBV6-5 | - | TGTGCCAGCAGTTCGACAGAACTGAACACTGAAGCTTTCTTT | CASSSTELNTEAFF
TRBJ2-1 | TRBD1 | TRBV6-1 | - | TGTGCCAGCAGCGAGGGACAGTCCTACAATGAGCAGTTCTTC | CASSEGQSYNEQFF
TRBJ2-4 | - | TRBV2 | - | TGTGCCAGCAGTGGGCGGGAAAACATTCAGTACTTC | CASSGRENIQYF
TRBJ1-1 | - | TRBV27 | - | TGTGCCAGCAGTCTTGTAGGGAGGACTGAAGCTTTCTTT | CASSLVGRTEAFF
TRBJ1-2 | - | TRBV4-3 | - | TGCGCCAGCAGCCAAGATGGTAGGGGGTACTATGGCTACACCTTC | CASSQDGRGYYGYTF
TRBJ2-5 | - | TRBV5-1 | - | TGCGCCAGCAGCCCCCGACAGGGATTCCTAACCCTAGCGGGCCAAGAGACCCAGTACTTC | CASSPRQGFLTLAGQETQYF
TRBJ2-2 | - | TRBV6-4 | medium-sized | TGTGCCAGCAGCCGGGACATAGGGACCGGGGAGCTGTTTTTT | CASSRDIGTGELFF
TRBJ2-2 | TRBD2 | TRBV7-9 | - | TGTGCCAGCAGCTTACTAGCGGGTTTGAACACCGGGGAGCTGTTTTTT | CASSLLAGLNTGELFF
TRBJ2-1 | TRBD1 | TRBV27 | - | TGTGCCAGCAGTATGTTAACGGACAGGGGTTTTTACAATGAGCAGTTCTTC | CASSMLTDRGFYNEQFF
TRBJ1-2 | - | TRBV5-4 | few | TGTGCCAGCAGCGCAGGGTTGGGCAATGGCTACACCTTC | CASSAGLGNGYTF
TRBJ2-1 | TRBD2 | TRBV29-1 | - | TGCAGCGTTTTGGGACTAGCGGGAGTCAATGAGCAGTTCTTC | CSVLGLAGVNEQFF
TRBJ2-1 | TRBD1 | TRBV12-5 | - | TGTGCTAGTGGTTTGGGGACAGGTAGCAATGAGCAGTTCTTC | CASGLGTGSNEQFF
TRBJ2-5 | TRBD2 | TRBV6-1 | - | TGTGCCAGCAGTGAAGGAGTTGGGGGGGAAGAGACCCAGTACTTC | CASSEGVGGEETQYF
TRBJ2-1 | TRBD2 | TRBV28 | once | TGTGCCAGCAGTTTGAGCGGGACTAGTAATGAGCAGTTCTTC | CASSLSGTSNEQFF
TRBJ2-3 | - | TRBV4-2 | once | TGTGCCAGCAGCCAAGACAGAACAGATACGCAGTATTTT | CASSQDRTDTQYF
TRBJ2-7 | - | TRBV27 | once | TGTGCCAGCAGTTTACGGGACGGGAGCTCCTACGAGCAGTACTTC | CASSLRDGSSYEQYF
TRBJ2-5 | TRBD2 | TRBV15 | - | TGTGCCACCAGCAGCCACTGGCCTAGCGGACAAGAGACCCAGTACTTC | CATSSHWPSGQETQYF
TRBJ2-5 | - | TRBV9 | - | TGTGCCAGCAGCCGTACCGGGACACATCAAGAGACCCAGTACTTC | CASSRTGTHQETQYF